The present T cell receptor beta chain was sequenced within a study of cytomegalovirus exposure and HLA in healthy donors (dated by TCRdb to between 2016 and 2019). At the level of the whole study: According to an earlier analysis of 550 to 750 of the donors, some 170 million T cells yielded roughly 100 million unique TCR beta sequences and more than 250 Gb of sequence data. Roughly 300 gigabases of sequencing data and approximately 92 million unique TCR sequences made up an early release that covered roughly 670 HLA-typed donors. Of the approximately 400 genotyped donors, around 81% fell in the genetic ancestry cluster associated with self-reported Caucasian donors. The study was designed to test whether signatures of past pathogen exposure could be identified by cataloging public T cell receptors. The study profiled the T cell repertoires of hundreds of subjects by immunosequencing and related them to cytomegalovirus serostatus. Along with the approximately 650-subject first cohort, a separate validation cohort of over a hundred different subjects was used. To predict cytomegalovirus infection status, the study brought together high-throughput TCR immunosequencing, statistical association of individual TCRs with disease status, and machine learning. To study patterns of TCR occurrence, a later analysis re-analyzed previously published TCR beta repertoires from several hundred donors and added high-resolution HLA genotyping. Rather than drawing on any new phenotypic data, the later analysis identified candidate immune exposures from TCR beta sequences and the way those sequences occurred across donors. In an earlier analysis of roughly 580 of the donors, high-throughput TCR beta sequencing was used to judge whether each TCR beta V gene segment behaved as functional or pseudogenic. Alongside the repertoire data, information on donor age, sex, ethnicity and CMV serostatus was compiled. Genome-wide SNP genotypes for about 55% of the 666 donors were used in a later genetic analysis, which treated that subset as a discovery cohort. Every repertoire in the discovery cohort had been generated on one and the same sequencing platform. HLA typing included class I and class II loci at four-digit resolution. The number of typed donors differed by locus: about 629-640 for A, B, C, DRB1 and DQB1; 500 to 550 for DQA1; over 600 for DPA1; and 450 to 480 for DPB1. Four or five DR-DQ haplotypes were handled as single units for association and clustering, since linkage in the cohort was strong. Among 300 to 500 genotyped donors of the cohort, an average of about 240,000 unique TCR beta nucleotide sequences was sequenced per donor, of which about 20% were non-productive. Paper-wide results and their limitations: Across donors, most TCR sequences were observed very rarely, whereas some public TCRs were present in many individuals. A later genetic analysis associated a missense DCLRE1C variant with V-gene and J-gene trimming of TCR beta chains, and an independent cohort replicated the association. The authors suggested that the approach could potentially be generalized to other disease states and immunological phenotypes. An earlier analysis of 587 of the donors showed that most TCR beta V segments appeared in productive rearrangements either about 90% or about 30% of the time, which broadly matched IMGT annotations. Compared with equally common non-associated chains, HLA-associated TCR beta chains in a later analysis were more clonally expanded and had lower generation probabilities. The only immune exposure information available for the cohort was CMV serostatus. In a later genetic analysis, fewer N-insertions in productive TCRs were reported among donors in an Asian-associated ancestry cluster than the roughly 640-donor mean. A cluster of highly shared sequence variants was judged likely to be a technical artifact of the sequencing pipeline. Sequencing depth was assumed to be roughly uniform across donors in the presence/absence analyses, though that assumption may not hold. In vitro tests confirmed that a few of the cytomegalovirus-associated TCR beta chains recognize cytomegalovirus antigens. Linkage disequilibrium might explain the correlated functional status among segregating V segments, but an unknown experimental factor could not be ruled out. When HLA alleles, especially DR and DQ, strongly co-occurred, attributing TCR associations to individual alleles was difficult. In the study, approximately 160 TCR beta chains were listed as associated with cytomegalovirus. Only TCR beta chains were sequenced in this cohort, and the absence of alpha or paired-chain data limited detectable features. Because HLA typing was missing for some donors at each locus, association tests included only the typed subset. A later analysis reported that several top co-occurrence clusters appeared linked to parvovirus B19, influenza, CMV and Epstein-Barr virus. Specific HLA alleles were associated with some 15,000 TCR beta sequences at a false discovery rate of 0.05 in a later analysis. A further reported finding was that TCR beta sequences accurately predicted the HLA-A and HLA-B alleles for most subjects in the first cohort. Because counts were too low, under 20 rarely observed V segments, including chromosome 9 orphons, were left out of the earlier analysis of 500 to 750 of the donors. In both the original and validation cohorts, the classifier was reported to diagnose cytomegalovirus status with high specificity and sensitivity. Some IMGT-functional V segments, including TRBV6-2 and TRBV6-3, could not be told apart with the 87-base-pair reads, so those segments were excluded. A later analysis found that TCR association rates varied across HLA loci, with DRB1 alleles showing the most associated TCRs and HLA-C alleles the fewest. According to a later analysis, most CMV-associated TCR beta chains appeared to be HLA-restricted, and the HLA associations seemed to be driven largely by CMV exposure.

V loses 4 bases of germline sequence and J loses 1 base, and the interval between the two ends is 14 bases. Including the terminal cysteine and phenylalanine, the CDR3 comprises 15 residues. This entry keeps only the CDR3 DNA: 45 bases, framed from base 1. CDR1 and CDR2 are drawn from the germline V gene: SGHRS, YFSETQ. Library creation used the immunoSEQ multiplex PCR assay. A mixture of 60 forward primers for TCR Vbeta segments and 13 reverse primers for TCR Jbeta segments was used in the multiplex PCR. The CDR3 region of rearranged TCR beta genes was amplified from genomic DNA with a multiplex PCR assay. The Illumina HiSeq System was used to sequence the amplified TCR beta libraries as 87-base-pair reads. In the source study's methods: A later analysis tallied about 77 million unique TCR beta chains across the 700 or so repertoires, and some 10 million of those chains were shared by two or more donors. A nearest-neighbor algorithm error-corrected the raw reads and collapsed the reads into unique sequences, merging closely related sequences to remove PCR and sequencing errors. CDR3 sequences were aligned to IMGT reference sequences to assign V, D and J gene segments. For a sequence to be retained, a match of at least six nucleotides was required to both a V gene segment and a J gene segment. Rearrangements were classified as productive when the CDR3 lacked stop codons and remained in frame with V and J, and all other rearrangements were classified as non-productive. CDR3 was defined according to IMGT convention as the region running from the second conserved V-encoded cysteine to the conserved J-encoded phenylalanine. The earlier analysis of more than 450 of the donors excluded sequences that lacked an unambiguous match to a single V gene segment. An earlier analysis of under 750 of the donors called V segments functional above 56.7% productive rearrangements and segregating when the between-donor standard deviation exceeded 5%. A statistical classification framework was developed to diagnose cytomegalovirus status using the catalog of TCR beta chain sequences. V and J gene assignment, in a later analysis, came from comparing TCR nucleotide sequences with IMGT/GENE-DB human TR gene sequences. A later analysis assigned CDR3 sequences and most-parsimonious VDJ recombination scenarios with the TCRdist pipeline. In a later analysis, every TCR beta chain was defined by the combination of its CDR3 amino acid sequence and its V-gene family, and reads without a unique V-gene family were dropped. A later analysis removed over 500 highly shared, low-generation-probability nucleotide sequences to deal with suspected cross-contamination and a sequencing artifact. In a later analysis, a clonal expansion index was calculated for each public chain from normalized within-repertoire ranks of inferred template counts. In a later analysis, generation probabilities were computed using a VDJ recombination model fitted to out-of-frame rearrangements, and the results were checked against IGoR. A later analysis scored TCR-TCR, TCR-HLA and TCR-CMV co-occurrence with hypergeometric tests, applying a repertoire-size bias correction to TCR pairs. False discovery rates were estimated in a later analysis by permuting HLA or CMV assignments 20 times. In a later analysis, co-occurring TCRs were grouped with DBSCAN, and TCRdist sequence similarity was added when clustering was performed within HLA-allele-positive subsets. Repertoires with fewer than 30,000 or more than 120,000 public chains, plus five repertoires with anomalous nucleotide sharing, were excluded from co-occurrence clustering. The table comes from immuneACCESS by way of TCRdb, which keeps in-frame sequences with V and J called. Part of the clones is missing from these tables; in studies checked, under half for an unresolved V gene and the rest for unknown reasons. V and J calls and clone size are as listed in that table; D and trimming were resolved from the DNA. In all, the sample holds approximately 110,000 clones, and 73% of those were seen once. Approximately 4.3% of the sample comes from the top ten.

About this clone: Its antigen is unknown. No base quality values were provided; no much bigger clone lies one nucleotide off.

The cohort was made up of under 800 healthy bone marrow donors. At the time of sampling, every cohort member was nominally healthy, though immune exposures that went unrecorded were likely present. The donor was CMV seropositive and was included in the group of around 300 seropositive cohort members. A peripheral blood sample was collected from each donor, and TCR beta sequencing was performed on peripheral blood mononuclear cells. The Qiagen DNeasy Blood Extraction Kit was used to extract genomic DNA from the blood cell samples. Recombination joined TRBV5-1 with TRBJ1-1; tentative D gene TRBD1, with 5 bases matching. The sample comprised PBMCs. The sequence was obtained from a man between 60 and 75 years old in good health and CMV-seropositive. DNA sequence: TGCGCCAGCAGCCCGGGGGGAGGGGAGAACACTGAAGCTTTCTTT. It specifies CASSPGGGENTEAFF.